A selection of T cell receptor beta chains follows, all from one sample in a study of cytomegalovirus exposure and HLA in healthy donors. The data were produced by immunoSEQ multiplex PCR, yet TCRdb's version contains in-frame clones alone and is incomplete. The profile covers more than 150,000 clones, with 80% appearing a single time and 1% taken by the ten largest. Source material: PBMCs. The receptors here all came from a woman aged 45 to 65 in good health and CMV-seropositive. CDR3s include the opening cysteine and the closing phenylalanine or tryptophan. The D gene is left open where the match is weak. Clone size is stated in some rows and not others, as once, few, many or a class when expanded.

V: TRBV7-2; D: -; size: -; J: TRBJ1-2; CDR3: CASRAGLQANYGYTF; DNA: TGTGCCAGCAGGGCAGGGCTTCAAGCTAACTATGGCTACACCTTC
V: TRBV6-5; D: -; size: -; J: TRBJ1-1; CDR3: CASSLFQGRGTEAFF; DNA: TGTGCCAGCAGTCTATTCCAGGGGAGAGGGACTGAAGCTTTCTTT
V: TRBV12-5; D: TRBD1; size: -; J: TRBJ2-3; CDR3: CASGSGTGGTDTQYF; DNA: TGTGCTAGTGGCTCCGGGACAGGGGGTACAGATACGCAGTATTTT
V: TRBV7-7; D: -; size: -; J: TRBJ2-5; CDR3: CASSPLPRTETQYF; DNA: TGTGCTAGCAGCCCGCTCCCGAGAACGGAGACCCAGTACTTC
V: TRBV5-1; D: TRBD2; size: -; J: TRBJ2-7; CDR3: CASSLQGGGTYEQYF; DNA: TGCGCCAGCAGTCTACAGGGCGGGGGGACCTACGAGCAGTACTTC
V: TRBV7-9; D: TRBD2; size: -; J: TRBJ2-7; CDR3: CASSLDGRVPNPYEQYF; DNA: TGTGCCAGCAGCTTAGACGGGAGGGTCCCTAACCCTTACGAGCAGTACTTC
V: TRBV9; D: TRBD1; size: -; J: TRBJ2-3; CDR3: CASSNGQGGTDTQYF; DNA: TGTGCCAGCAGCAACGGACAGGGGGGCACAGATACGCAGTATTTT
V: TRBV9; D: -; size: -; J: TRBJ1-1; CDR3: CASSTRGWGEGEAFF; DNA: TGTGCCAGCAGCACTCGCGGGTGGGGGGAAGGTGAAGCTTTCTTT
V: TRBV6-6; D: -; size: -; J: TRBJ2-1; CDR3: CASSSRPATRDNEQFF; DNA: TGTGCCAGCAGTTCCAGGCCGGCAACCAGGGACAATGAGCAGTTCTTC
V: TRBV4-3; D: TRBD2; size: -; J: TRBJ2-1; CDR3: CASSQLSPGTSGGASYNEQFF; DNA: TGCGCCAGCAGCCAACTAAGTCCCGGGACTAGCGGGGGGGCCTCCTACAATGAGCAGTTCTTC
V: TRBV27; D: TRBD1; size: -; J: TRBJ2-6; CDR3: CASSLSPGQGLSGANVLTF; DNA: TGTGCCAGCAGTCTTTCCCCCGGACAGGGGTTATCTGGGGCCAACGTCCTGACTTTC
V: TRBV2; D: -; size: -; J: TRBJ2-5; CDR3: CASSLFQETQYF; DNA: TGTGCCAGCAGTCTGTTTCAAGAGACCCAGTACTTC
V: TRBV19; D: TRBD2; size: -; J: TRBJ2-5; CDR3: CASSIGKGGGGETQYF; DNA: TGTGCCAGTAGTATAGGAAAGGGCGGGGGTGGTGAGACCCAGTACTTC
V: TRBV4-1; D: -; size: -; J: TRBJ1-1; CDR3: CASSLSANRVGVTEAFF; DNA: TGCGCCAGCAGCCTCTCCGCTAACAGGGTGGGAGTCACTGAAGCTTTCTTT
V: TRBV27; D: TRBD2; size: -; J: TRBJ2-1; CDR3: CASSLGLAGGPEGLFF; DNA: TGTGCCAGCAGTTTAGGACTAGCGGGAGGGCCAGAGGGACTGTTCTTC
V: TRBV28; D: -; size: once; J: TRBJ1-1; CDR3: CASSLNGRNTEAFF; DNA: TGTGCCAGCAGTTTAAATGGGAGGAACACTGAAGCTTTCTTT
V: TRBV5-1; D: -; size: -; J: TRBJ2-3; CDR3: CASAPLAGQNTQYF; DNA: TGCGCCAGCGCGCCCCTGGCGGGCCAAAATACGCAGTATTTT
V: TRBV11-2; D: -; size: -; J: TRBJ1-2; CDR3: CASSVNTGLDGYTF; DNA: TGTGCCAGCAGCGTAAATACAGGGTTAGATGGCTACACCTTC
V: TRBV28; D: -; size: -; J: TRBJ2-1; CDR3: CASSSWGEMTESYNEQFF; DNA: TGTGCCAGCAGTTCCTGGGGGGAAATGACAGAGTCCTACAATGAGCAGTTCTTC
V: TRBV10-3; D: -; size: -; J: TRBJ1-2; CDR3: CAISESWGVAGEGYTF; DNA: TGTGCCATCAGTGAGTCATGGGGAGTAGCCGGGGAGGGCTACACCTTC
V: TRBV4-2; D: -; size: -; J: TRBJ1-6; CDR3: CASSQTQGQAVLLTLHF; DNA: TGTGCCAGCAGCCAAACCCAGGGACAAGCAGTTTTATTGACCCTCCACTTT
V: TRBV30; D: -; size: -; J: TRBJ2-3; CDR3: CAWARDFTDTQYF; DNA: TGTGCCTGGGCCAGGGATTTCACAGATACGCAGTATTTT
V: TRBV7-2; D: -; size: -; J: TRBJ1-2; CDR3: CASGQPTALGGGYTF; DNA: TGTGCCAGCGGCCAACCTACAGCCCTTGGAGGAGGCTACACCTTC
V: TRBV4-2; D: -; size: -; J: TRBJ2-7; CDR3: CASSQDLRDFWEQYF; DNA: TGTGCCAGCAGCCAAGATCTTCGGGATTTTTGGGAGCAGTACTTC
V: TRBV6-5; D: -; size: -; J: TRBJ1-1; CDR3: CASSPYGLGTEAFF; DNA: TGTGCCAGCAGCCCGTACGGGTTAGGCACTGAAGCTTTCTTT
V: TRBV7-3; D: -; size: -; J: TRBJ2-3; CDR3: CASSLTQSTDTQYF; DNA: TGTGCCAGCAGCTTAACCCAGAGCACAGATACGCAGTATTTT
V: TRBV14; D: TRBD2; size: few; J: TRBJ2-7; CDR3: CASSQPGVAAGYEQYF; DNA: TGTGCCAGCAGCCAACCTGGGGTGGCAGCGGGGTACGAGCAGTACTTC
V: TRBV19; D: -; size: -; J: TRBJ2-5; CDR3: CASTDPRDTSPEQYF; DNA: TGTGCCAGTACTGACCCCCGGGACACGTCTCCTGAGCAGTACTTC
V: TRBV20-1; D: -; size: -; J: TRBJ1-2; CDR3: CSARQGYGYTF; DNA: TGCAGTGCTAGGCAGGGGTATGGCTACACCTTC
V: TRBV7-7; D: -; size: -; J: TRBJ2-5; CDR3: CASGIQGQETQYF; DNA: TGTGCTAGCGGAATTCAGGGACAAGAGACCCAGTACTTC
V: TRBV13; D: -; size: -; J: TRBJ1-1; CDR3: CASSFLTENTEAFF; DNA: TGTGCCAGCAGCTTTTTAACAGAGAACACTGAAGCTTTCTTT
V: TRBV2; D: -; size: -; J: TRBJ1-5; CDR3: CASSDRSSNQPQHF; DNA: TGTGCCAGCAGTGACAGGTCTAGCAATCAGCCCCAGCATTTT
V: TRBV7-9; D: TRBD1; size: few; J: TRBJ1-3; CDR3: CSSSSAGTGTGNTIYF; DNA: TGTTCCAGCAGCTCGGCCGGGACAGGGACTGGAAACACCATATATTTT
V: TRBV19; D: TRBD2; size: -; J: TRBJ2-1; CDR3: CASSITSGDHNEQFF; DNA: TGTGCCAGTAGTATAACTAGCGGGGATCACAATGAGCAGTTCTTC
V: TRBV5-5; D: TRBD1; size: -; J: TRBJ2-1; CDR3: CASSFTGAPPYNEQFF; DNA: TGTGCCAGCAGCTTCACAGGGGCCCCGCCCTACAATGAGCAGTTCTTC
V: TRBV7-9; D: TRBD2; size: once; J: TRBJ2-3; CDR3: CASSSAGGDTQYF; DNA: TGTGCCAGCAGCTCGGCGGGGGGAGATACGCAGTATTTT
V: TRBV27; D: -; size: -; J: TRBJ2-7; CDR3: CASSTGLLYEQYF; DNA: TGTGCCAGCAGTACAGGGCTCCTCTACGAGCAGTACTTC
V: TRBV7-3; D: -; size: -; J: TRBJ2-2; CDR3: CASSFGTNTGELFF; DNA: TGTGCCAGCAGCTTCGGGACAAACACCGGGGAGCTGTTTTTT
V: TRBV30; D: TRBD2; size: once; J: TRBJ2-1; CDR3: CAWGDGGLAGGHEQFF; DNA: TGTGCCTGGGGGGACGGAGGACTAGCGGGAGGCCATGAGCAGTTCTTC
V: TRBV6-5; D: -; size: -; J: TRBJ1-1; CDR3: CASSYSTGLNTEAFF; DNA: TGTGCCAGCAGTTACTCGACAGGATTGAACACTGAAGCTTTCTTT
V: TRBV9; D: -; size: -; J: TRBJ2-3; CDR3: CASSVGEGVTDTQYF; DNA: TGTGCCAGCAGCGTAGGTGAGGGGGTGACAGATACGCAGTATTTT
V: TRBV27; D: -; size: -; J: TRBJ2-3; CDR3: CATSSEGNTQYF; DNA: TGTGCCACCTCCTCGGAGGGAAATACGCAGTATTTT
V: TRBV9; D: TRBD1; size: -; J: TRBJ2-7; CDR3: CASSVVGQGRSEQYF; DNA: TGTGCCAGCAGCGTCGTAGGACAGGGGCGATCCGAGCAGTACTTC
V: TRBV6-1; D: TRBD1; size: -; J: TRBJ1-6; CDR3: CASSEGSGTGLRNSPLHF; DNA: TGTGCCAGCAGTGAAGGATCCGGGACAGGGCTTCGAAATTCACCCCTCCACTTT
V: TRBV9; D: -; size: -; J: TRBJ2-1; CDR3: CASSPQEGIYNEQFF; DNA: TGTGCCAGCAGCCCACAGGAGGGGATATACAATGAGCAGTTCTTC
V: TRBV28; D: -; size: -; J: TRBJ1-2; CDR3: CASSLQGTGYTF; DNA: TGCGCCAGCAGTTTACAGGGAACAGGCTACACCTTC
V: TRBV7-2; D: TRBD2; size: -; J: TRBJ2-7; CDR3: CASSLLISGGGSEQYF; DNA: TGTGCCAGCAGCTTACTAATTAGCGGGGGGGGTAGCGAGCAGTACTTC
V: TRBV4-2; D: TRBD1; size: -; J: TRBJ2-2; CDR3: CASSQGQGATGELFF; DNA: TGTGCCAGCAGCCAGGGACAGGGGGCCACCGGGGAGCTGTTTTTT
V: TRBV28; D: -; size: -; J: TRBJ2-7; CDR3: CATGDRVYEQYF; DNA: TGTGCCACAGGGGATAGAGTCTACGAGCAGTACTTC
V: TRBV7-2; D: -; size: -; J: TRBJ2-7; CDR3: CASSFNSGGEQYF; DNA: TGTGCCAGCAGCTTTAACTCTGGAGGGGAGCAGTACTTC
V: TRBV27; D: -; size: -; J: TRBJ2-2; CDR3: CASSPPEIGELFF; DNA: TGTGCCAGCAGCCCACCCGAGATCGGGGAGCTGTTTTTT
V: TRBV7-2; D: -; size: -; J: TRBJ1-6; CDR3: CASSLTGHYSYNSPLHF; DNA: TGTGCCAGCAGCTTAACAGGGCACTACTCCTATAATTCACCCCTCCACTTT
V: TRBV4-3; D: TRBD2; size: -; J: TRBJ2-1; CDR3: CASRSGRNSYNEQFF; DNA: TGCGCCAGTCGTAGCGGGAGGAACTCCTACAATGAGCAGTTCTTC
V: TRBV4-3; D: -; size: -; J: TRBJ1-6; CDR3: CATSVGENSPLHF; DNA: TGCGCCACCTCTGTAGGGGAAAATTCACCCCTCCACTTT
V: TRBV2; D: -; size: once; J: TRBJ1-3; CDR3: CASSEQNGNTIYF; DNA: TGTGCCAGCAGTGAACAAAATGGAAACACCATATATTTT
V: TRBV30; D: TRBD2; size: -; J: TRBJ2-1; CDR3: CAWSLTSGDSYNEQFF; DNA: TGTGCCTGGAGTCTGACTAGCGGTGACTCCTACAATGAGCAGTTCTTC
V: TRBV6-5; D: TRBD1; size: -; J: TRBJ1-2; CDR3: CASSRTGEHHGYTF; DNA: TGTGCCAGCAGTCGGACAGGGGAGCACCATGGCTACACCTTC
V: TRBV7-9; D: TRBD1; size: few; J: TRBJ2-3; CDR3: CASSSYRGSSTDTQYF; DNA: TGTGCCAGCAGCTCATACAGGGGTTCTAGCACAGATACGCAGTATTTT
V: TRBV11-3; D: -; size: -; J: TRBJ2-2; CDR3: CASSLDLSGELFF; DNA: TGTGCCAGCAGCTTAGATTTGAGCGGGGAGCTGTTTTTT